One and the same sample provided the 10 T cell receptor beta chains below, sequenced in a study of T cell repertoires in cytomegalovirus infection. TCRdb ran MiXCR on the reads and lists one entry per CDR3 protein. The sample holds about 330,000 distinct CDR3 sequences; around a tenth are singletons and the top ten take 3.5% to 4.5%. The sample consisted of PBMCs. These receptors came from a human donor in good health (CMV status not recorded). Some clones in this sample may be carry-over from other donors' samples.

This clonotype showed up just a few times. The genes are TRBV7-2 and TRBJ2-5, with D tentatively TRBD1 or TRBD2 (7 bases each). The germline V gene has CDR1 SGHTA and CDR2 FQGNSA. Between the trimmed V and J ends, which lost 3 bases and 5 bases, there was a span of 16 bases. The CDR3 sequence is 15 residues long. In nucleotides, the CDR3 is TGTGCCAGCAGCTTTCAGGGGGGGGTAGGGGAGACCCAGTACTTC. Translation: CASSFQGGVGETQYF.

On this clonotype itself: This sequence may be a read error, since a much larger clone differs from it by one base. The V gene is TRBV7-2, the J gene TRBJ1-5; D not certain. Germline CDR1 is SGHTA and CDR2 is FQGNSA. There are 13 residues in the CDR3. CDR3 protein: CVSTADLFQPQHF. DNA for the CDR3: TGTGTCAGCACCGCGGATTTGTTTCAGCCCCAGCATTTT.

The table lists this clonotype with many counts. The V gene is TRBV7-6, the J gene TRBJ2-7; D may match TRBD1 or TRBD2 (5 bases each). Germline V gene sequence: CDR1 SGHVS, CDR2 FNYEAQ. The CDR3 spans 14 residues. V was shortened by 5 bases and J by 2 bases, with 13 bases between the two germline ends. This CDR3 is CASSPGTMTYEQYF. Written as DNA, the CDR3 is TGTGCCAGCAGCCCGGGGACGATGACCTACGAGCAGTACTTC.

This clonotype was detected ten times or more. The chain employs TRBV7-8 and TRBJ2-7, with 7 positions matching TRBD2. Per the germline V gene, CDR1 is SGHVS and CDR2 is FQNEAQ. There are 16 residues in the CDR3. V lost 2 bases, J lost 3 bases, and 10 bases stayed unmatched. The CDR3 bases are TGTGCCAGCAGCTTACTGGGTTCTAGCGGAAACTACGAGCAGTACTTC. Its translation is CASSLLGSSGNYEQYF. Looking up the rest from reference TRBV7-8 and TRBJ2-7 gives the full variable domain: GAGVSQSPRYKVAKRGQDVALRCDPISGHVSLFWYQQALGQGPEFLTYFQNEAQLDKSGLPSDRFFAERPEGSVSTLKIQRTQQEDSAVYLCASSLLGSSGNYEQYFGPGTRLTVT.

This clonotype was detected a few times. The rearrangement joins TRBV14 to TRBJ2-7, with a tentative D call TRBD2 (5 bases). The CDR3 runs 14 residues. The germline V and J ends were trimmed by 1 base and 1 base, with 8 bases remaining between them. Germline CDR1 is SGHDN and CDR2 is FVKESK. The CDR3 here is CASSQGGFSYEQYF. Written as DNA, the CDR3 is TGTGCCAGCAGCCAAGGCGGGTTTTCCTACGAGCAGTACTTC.

This clonotype was picked up many times. This rearrangement joins TRBV7-2 to TRBJ2-1, with TRBD2 matching over 7 bases. Trimming removed 1 base from V and 7 bases from J; junction bases left unmatched: 4. Germline values: CDR1 SGHTA, CDR2 FQGNSA. This CDR3 contains 14 residues. The CDR3 region is CASSLVRGRNEQFF. The CDR3 DNA reads TGTGCCAGCAGCTTAGTGCGGGGGAGGAATGAGCAGTTCTTC.

This clonotype was counted many times. The chain couples TRBV7-2 to TRBJ1-3; D remains ambiguous. The germline gives CDR1 SGHTA, CDR2 FQGNSA. Trimming shortened V by 3 bases and J by 0 bases, and 15 bases separated the two germline ends. The CDR3 is 17 residues long. The CDR3 is CASSFQPGPSSGNTIYF. The CDR3 DNA reads TGTGCCAGCAGCTTCCAACCGGGTCCTTCCTCTGGAAACACCATATATTTT. Drawing the rest from reference TRBV7-2 and TRBJ1-3, the complete variable domain is GAGVSQSPSNKVTEKGKDVELRCDPISGHTALYWYRQSLGQGLEFLIYFQGNSAPDKSGLPSDRFSAERTGGSVSTLTIQRTQQEDSAVYLCASSFQPGPSSGNTIYFGEGSWLTVV.

J is TRBJ2-3 and V is TRBV7-6; D may correspond to TRBD1 or TRBD2 (5 bases each). The V gene's germline CDR1 is SGHVS and CDR2 FNYEAQ. The CDR3 loop spans 15 amino acids. The ends were cut back, 4 bases at V and 2 bases at J, with 13 bases in the middle. CDR3 coding DNA: TGTGCCAGCAGCTCACGGGACGGAGACACAGATACGCAGTATTTT. Translated: CASSSRDGDTDTQYF.

This clonotype has a count of ten or more. The V call is TRBV6-6, the J call TRBJ1-1; a possible D gene is TRBD1 (5 bases). The CDR3 is 17 residues long. Germline V CDR1 and CDR2: MNHNY, SVGAGI (reference sequence). Between the trimmed V and J ends, which lost 6 bases and 1 base, there was a span of 21 bases. The DNA for the CDR3 is TGTGCCAGCAGAATAGATCAGGGCTTCCATGGGAACACTGAAGCTTTCTTT. This codes for CASRIDQGFHGNTEAFF.

This clonotype was seen many times. The chain couples TRBV6-2 or TRBV6-3 to TRBJ2-1; 14 nucleotides line up with TRBD2. V dropped 5 bases and J dropped 4; count of bases not matched to a gene: 1. CDR1 is MNHEY and CDR2 is SVGEGT in the germline V gene. The CDR3 consists of 15 residues. DNA for the CDR3: TGTGCCAGCAGTGGGACTAGCGGGAGTTACAATGAGCAGTTCTTC. Translating gives CASSGTSGSYNEQFF.